These 4 T cell receptor beta chains came from one sample sequenced in a study of vaccination effects on CD4 cells after COVID-19. ViraFEST assay sequencing came after antigen-specific CD4+ T cells were expanded with viral peptide pools. Culture proceeded for approximately nine days, and CD4+ T cells were then isolated. Subjects were given two BNT162b2 or mRNA-1273 vaccine doses. Their recognized antigens are unknown. Method: immunoSEQ multiplex PCR; TCRdb's copy keeps in-frame clones and lacks some. The table lists about 31,000 clones, roughly four fifths of them singletons, with about 14% in the top ten. The specimen was CD4+ T cells from PBMCs cultured with HCoV-229E spike peptides, collected after COVID-19 vaccination. The receptors shown here come from a human donor who received a COVID-19 vaccine.

The rearrangement uses TRBV7-7 and TRBJ2-3; TRBD1 is a possible D gene (6 bases). The V and J ends lost 1 base and 3 bases respectively, with 11 bases between them. This CDR3 spans 15 amino acids. CDR1 and CDR2 from the germline V gene are SSHAT and FNYEAQ (reference sequence). CDR3 residues: CASSLGGGGTDTQYF. The CDR3 DNA follows: TGTGCCAGCAGCTTAGGAGGGGGTGGGACAGATACGCAGTATTTT.

The chain is built from TRBV5-1 and TRBJ2-5, with D possibly TRBD2 on 5 matching bases. Trimming removed 3 bases from V and 5 bases from J, with 14 bases in between. The CDR3 covers 14 residues. Per the germline V gene, CDR1 is SGHRS and CDR2 is YFSETQ. The CDR3: CASSSSSLGETQYF. Written as DNA, the CDR3 is TGCGCCAGCAGCTCCTCTAGCCTCGGGGAGACCCAGTACTTC.

This chain uses TRBV9 with TRBJ2-7; tentatively, D is TRBD1 (6 bases). Per germline, CDR1 SGDLS and CDR2 YYNGEE. Trimming shortened V by 4 bases and J by 3 bases, and 14 bases separated the two germline ends. The CDR3 has 14 residues. The CDR3 DNA is TGTGCCAGCAGCCGCGGACAGATTAGCTACGAGCAGTACTTC. Its translation is CASSRGQISYEQYF.

This rearrangement joins TRBV19 to TRBJ1-5; a possible D gene is TRBD1 (6 bases). The germline V gene has CDR1 LNHDA and CDR2 SQIVND (reference sequence). This CDR3 has 14 amino acids. V dropped 7 bases and J dropped 4 bases, with 14 bases sitting between them. CDR3 protein: CASNLQGRNQPQHF. As DNA, the CDR3 is TGTGCCAGTAACCTACAGGGCAGAAATCAGCCCCAGCATTTT.